This T cell receptor beta chain was observed in a study of blood T cells in healthy people across ages. Findings and caveats of the study: From one million sequenced T cells, diversity estimates were lower bounds. Using unsorted PBMCs precluded a conclusive naive versus antigen-experienced comparison. The study found more naive CD4+ cells and higher diversity in long-lived than aged donors.

Germline CDR1 reads DFQATT; CDR2 reads SNEGSKA (reference sequence). The CDR3 totals 12 residues. Trimming cost V 0 bases and J 5 bases, with 7 bases left between them. This clonotype was seen just once. Its antigen is currently unknown. The study isolated at least 6.5 million PBMCs from each sample. A J-beta primer mix and a sample-barcoded 5' primer were used in a second PCR of about 7 to 12 cycles. Each CDR3 protein gets one entry after TCRdb re-called the 5' RACE reads with MiXCR. The sample lists about a million distinct CDR3 sequences; roughly 50% were seen once. The clonotype comes from a man aged 30 to 39 in good health. J is TRBJ1-1 and V is TRBV20-1, with D tentatively TRBD1 (5 bases). Sample: blood. The CDR3 loop reads CSARDRETEAFF. The CDR3 coding sequence is TGCAGTGCTAGAGACAGGGAGACTGAAGCTTTCTTT.